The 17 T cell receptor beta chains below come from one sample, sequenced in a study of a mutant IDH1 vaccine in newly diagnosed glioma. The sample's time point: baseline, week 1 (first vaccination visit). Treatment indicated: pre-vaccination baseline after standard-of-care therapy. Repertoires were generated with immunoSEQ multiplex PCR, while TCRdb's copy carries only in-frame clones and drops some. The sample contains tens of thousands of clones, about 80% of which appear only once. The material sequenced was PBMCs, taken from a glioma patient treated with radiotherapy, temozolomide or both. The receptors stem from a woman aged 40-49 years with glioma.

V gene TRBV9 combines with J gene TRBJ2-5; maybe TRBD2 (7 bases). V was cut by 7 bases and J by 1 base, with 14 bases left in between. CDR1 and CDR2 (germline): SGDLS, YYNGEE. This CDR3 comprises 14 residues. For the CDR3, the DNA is TGTGCCAGCGGGAGGGGGGGCTTCCAAGAGACCCAGTACTTC. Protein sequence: CASGRGGFQETQYF.

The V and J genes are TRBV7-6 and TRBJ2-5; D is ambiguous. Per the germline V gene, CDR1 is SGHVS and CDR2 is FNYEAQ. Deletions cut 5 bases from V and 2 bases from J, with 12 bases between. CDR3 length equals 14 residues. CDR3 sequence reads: CASSPRPLQETQYF. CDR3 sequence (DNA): TGTGCCAGCAGCCCTCGACCGTTACAAGAGACCCAGTACTTC.

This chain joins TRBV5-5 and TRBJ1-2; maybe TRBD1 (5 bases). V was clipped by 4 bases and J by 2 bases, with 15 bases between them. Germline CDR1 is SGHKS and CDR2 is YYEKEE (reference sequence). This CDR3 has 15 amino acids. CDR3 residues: CASSPRGTGNYGYTF. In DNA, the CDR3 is TGTGCCAGCAGCCCACGGGGGACGGGGAACTATGGCTACACCTTC.

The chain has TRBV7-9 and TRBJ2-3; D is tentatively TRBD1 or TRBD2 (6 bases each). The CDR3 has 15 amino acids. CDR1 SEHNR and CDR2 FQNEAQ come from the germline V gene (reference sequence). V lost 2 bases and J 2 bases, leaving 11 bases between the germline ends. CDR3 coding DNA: TGTGCCAGCAGCTTACTCGGGGGCCCCACAGATACGCAGTATTTT. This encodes CASSLLGGPTDTQYF.

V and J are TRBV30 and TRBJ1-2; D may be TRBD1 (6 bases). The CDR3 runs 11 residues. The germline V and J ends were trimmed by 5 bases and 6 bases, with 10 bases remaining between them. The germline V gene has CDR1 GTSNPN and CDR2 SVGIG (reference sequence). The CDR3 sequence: CAWGPGDGYTF. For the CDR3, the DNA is TGTGCCTGGGGCCCAGGGGATGGCTACACCTTC.

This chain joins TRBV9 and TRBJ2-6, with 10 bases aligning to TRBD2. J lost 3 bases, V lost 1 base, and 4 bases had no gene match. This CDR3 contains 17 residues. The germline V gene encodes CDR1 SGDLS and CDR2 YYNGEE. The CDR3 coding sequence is TGTGCCAGCAGCGTAAGCGGGGGGGCGGGTGGGGCCAACGTCCTGACTTTC. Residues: CASSVSGGAGGANVLTF. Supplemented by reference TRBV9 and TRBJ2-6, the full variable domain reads DSGVTQTPKHLITATGQRVTLRCSPRSGDLSVYWYQQSLDQGLQFLIQYYNGEERAKGNILERFSAQQFPDLHSELNLSSLELGDSALYFCASSVSGGAGGANVLTFGAGSRLTVL.

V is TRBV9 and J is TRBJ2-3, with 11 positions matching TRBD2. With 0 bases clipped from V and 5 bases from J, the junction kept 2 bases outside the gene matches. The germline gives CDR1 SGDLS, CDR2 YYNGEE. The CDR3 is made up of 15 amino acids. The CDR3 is CASSVVAGGRDTQYF. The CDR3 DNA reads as TGTGCCAGCAGCGTAGTAGCGGGGGGGCGAGATACGCAGTATTTT.

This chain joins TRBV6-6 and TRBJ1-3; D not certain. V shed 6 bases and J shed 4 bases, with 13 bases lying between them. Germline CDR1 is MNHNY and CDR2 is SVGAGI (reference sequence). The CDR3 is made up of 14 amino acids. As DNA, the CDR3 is TGTGCCAGCAGCCCCGCCGTTAGGGGAAACACCATATATTTT. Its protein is CASSPAVRGNTIYF.

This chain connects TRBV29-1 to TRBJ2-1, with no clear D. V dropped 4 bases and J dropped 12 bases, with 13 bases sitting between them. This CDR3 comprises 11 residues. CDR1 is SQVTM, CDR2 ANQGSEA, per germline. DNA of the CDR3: TGCAGCGTTGTATTCCTACGAGTGCAGTTCTTC. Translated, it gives CSVVFLRVQFF.

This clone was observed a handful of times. This CDR3 is CASKTGDVKNTEAFF. The CDR3 DNA reads as TGCGCCAGTAAGACAGGGGACGTAAAGAACACTGAAGCTTTCTTT. The chain recombines TRBV5-1 with TRBJ1-1; 8 bases match TRBD1. The trim removed 8 bases at V and 1 base at J, leaving 10 bases unmatched. The CDR3 runs 15 residues. Germline CDR1 reads SGHRS; CDR2 reads YFSETQ.

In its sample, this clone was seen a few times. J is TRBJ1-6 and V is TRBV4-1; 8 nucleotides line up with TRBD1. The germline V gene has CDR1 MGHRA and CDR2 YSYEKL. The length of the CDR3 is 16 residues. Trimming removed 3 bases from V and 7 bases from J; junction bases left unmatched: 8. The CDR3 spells CASSQRTGPLNSPLHF. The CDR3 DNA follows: TGCGCCAGCAGCCAGAGGACAGGGCCACTAAATTCACCCCTCCACTTT.

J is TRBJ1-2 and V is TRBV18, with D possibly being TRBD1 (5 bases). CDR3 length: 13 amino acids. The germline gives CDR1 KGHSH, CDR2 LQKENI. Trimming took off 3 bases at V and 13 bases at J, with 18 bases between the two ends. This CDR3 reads CASSPGPSSLFTF. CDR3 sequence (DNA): TGTGCCAGCTCACCGGGACCGTCCAGCTTGTTCACCTTC.

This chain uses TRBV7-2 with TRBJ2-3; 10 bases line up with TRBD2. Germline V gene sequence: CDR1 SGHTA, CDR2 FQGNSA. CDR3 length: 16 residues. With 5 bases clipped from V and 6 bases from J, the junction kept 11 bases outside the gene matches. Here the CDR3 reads CASSAGSGGAWDTQYF. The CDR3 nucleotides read TGTGCCAGCAGCGCCGGGAGCGGGGGGGCGTGGGATACGCAGTATTTT.

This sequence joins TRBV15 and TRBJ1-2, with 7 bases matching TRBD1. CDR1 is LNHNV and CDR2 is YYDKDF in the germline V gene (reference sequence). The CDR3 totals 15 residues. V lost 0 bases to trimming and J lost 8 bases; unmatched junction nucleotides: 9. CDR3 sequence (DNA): TGTGCCACCAGCAGAGAGGACAGGAACGGATGGGGCTACACCTTC. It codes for CATSREDRNGWGYTF.

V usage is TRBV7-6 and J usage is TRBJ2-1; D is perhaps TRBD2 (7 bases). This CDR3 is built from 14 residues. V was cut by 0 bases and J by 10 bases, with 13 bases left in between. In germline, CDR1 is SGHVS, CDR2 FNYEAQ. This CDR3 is CASSLAGGPREQFF. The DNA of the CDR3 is TGTGCCAGCAGCTTAGCGGGGGGGCCCCGGGAGCAGTTCTTC.

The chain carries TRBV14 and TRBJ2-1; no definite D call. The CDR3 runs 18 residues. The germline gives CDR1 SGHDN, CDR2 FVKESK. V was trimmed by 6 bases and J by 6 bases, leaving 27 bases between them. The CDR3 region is CASRPFLFPNSIPNEQFF. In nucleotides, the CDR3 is TGTGCCAGCAGGCCCTTCCTATTCCCTAATAGTATCCCCAATGAGCAGTTCTTC.

The CDR3 region is CASSPRGGTNYGYTF. The DNA for the CDR3 is TGTGCCAGCAGCCCCCGAGGGGGAACGAACTATGGCTACACCTTC. The chain couples TRBV7-2 to TRBJ1-2, with D possibly being TRBD1 (6 bases). Germline lookup yields CDR1 SGHTA and CDR2 FQGNSA. CDR3 length equals 15 residues. Trimming shortened V by 5 bases and J by 2 bases, and 15 bases separated the two germline ends. The variable domain in full, completed from reference TRBV7-2 and TRBJ1-2, reads GAGVSQSPSNKVTEKGKDVELRCDPISGHTALYWYRQSLGQGLEFLIYFQGNSAPDKSGLPSDRFSAERTGGSVSTLTIQRTQQEDSAVYLCASSPRGGTNYGYTFGSGTRLTVV.